This paragraph reports one TCR beta chain. Libraries were prepared by immunoSEQ multiplex PCR; TCRdb keeps only in-frame clonotypes and omits some of them. The sample lists approximately 79,000 clones; roughly 91% were seen once. This record comes from a study of blood T cell repertoires in COVID-19. Study summary: The analysed material was cDNA or gDNA that came from T cells, B-cell-depleted T cells, or PBMCs.

Unmatched junction bases numbered 4, after V lost 2 bases and J lost 2 bases. This CDR3 spans 15 amino acids. The V gene's germline CDR1 is SGHDT and CDR2 YYEEEE. What was sequenced was peripheral blood. V and J are TRBV5-6 and TRBJ2-5; 9 nucleotides agree with TRBD1. The source is a man between 60 and 70 years old with acute or convalescent COVID-19. CDR3 sequence (DNA): TGTGCCAGCAGCTTCTATGACAGGGGGCAAGAGACCCAGTACTTC. Protein product: CASSFYDRGQETQYF.